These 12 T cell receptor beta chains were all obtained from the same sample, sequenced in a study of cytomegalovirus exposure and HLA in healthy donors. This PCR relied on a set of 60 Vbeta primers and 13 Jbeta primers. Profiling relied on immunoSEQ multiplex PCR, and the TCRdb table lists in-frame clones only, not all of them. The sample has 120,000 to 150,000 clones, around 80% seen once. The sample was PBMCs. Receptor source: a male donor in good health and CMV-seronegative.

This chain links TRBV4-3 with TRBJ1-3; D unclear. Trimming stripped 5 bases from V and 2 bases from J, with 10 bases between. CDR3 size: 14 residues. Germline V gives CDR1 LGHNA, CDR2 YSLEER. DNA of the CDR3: TGCGCCAGCAGCTCAAAACGGGCTGGAAACACCATATATTTT. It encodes CASSSKRAGNTIYF.

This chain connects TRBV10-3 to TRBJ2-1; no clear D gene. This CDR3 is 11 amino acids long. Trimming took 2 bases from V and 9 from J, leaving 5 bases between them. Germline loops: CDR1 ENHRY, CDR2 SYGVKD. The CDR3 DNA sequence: TGTGCCATCAGTGAGGGCGGTGAGCAGTTCTTC. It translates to CAISEGGEQFF.

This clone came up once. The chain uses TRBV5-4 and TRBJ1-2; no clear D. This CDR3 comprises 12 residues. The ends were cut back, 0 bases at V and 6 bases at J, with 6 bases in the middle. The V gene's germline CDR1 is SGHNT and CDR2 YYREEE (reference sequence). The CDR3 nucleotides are TGTGCCAGCAGCTTGGAGAGGAATGGCTACACCTTC. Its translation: CASSLERNGYTF. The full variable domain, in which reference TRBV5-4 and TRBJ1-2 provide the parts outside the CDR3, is ETGVTQSPTHLIKTRGQQVTLRCSSQSGHNTVSWYQQALGQGPQFIFQYYREEENGRGNFPPRFSGLQFPNYSSELNVNALELDDSALYLCASSLERNGYTFGSGTRLTVV.

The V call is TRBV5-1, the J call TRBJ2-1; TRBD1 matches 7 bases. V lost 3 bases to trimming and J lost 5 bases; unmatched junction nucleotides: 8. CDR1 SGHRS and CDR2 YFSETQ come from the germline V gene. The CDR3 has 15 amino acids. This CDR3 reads CASSYYRGPNNEQFF. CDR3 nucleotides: TGCGCCAGCAGCTACTACAGGGGACCAAACAATGAGCAGTTCTTC.

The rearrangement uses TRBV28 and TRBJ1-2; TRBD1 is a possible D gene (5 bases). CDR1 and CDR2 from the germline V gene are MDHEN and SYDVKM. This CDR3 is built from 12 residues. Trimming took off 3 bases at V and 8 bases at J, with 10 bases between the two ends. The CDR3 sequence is CASSFRRGGYTF. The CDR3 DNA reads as TGTGCCAGCAGTTTTAGGCGGGGGGGCTACACCTTC.

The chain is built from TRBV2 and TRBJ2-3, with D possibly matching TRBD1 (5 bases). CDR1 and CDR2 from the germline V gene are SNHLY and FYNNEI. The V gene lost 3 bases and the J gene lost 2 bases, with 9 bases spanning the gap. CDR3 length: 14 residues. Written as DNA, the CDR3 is TGTGCCAGCAGTGATCAGGGTTACACAGATACGCAGTATTTT. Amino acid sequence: CASSDQGYTDTQYF. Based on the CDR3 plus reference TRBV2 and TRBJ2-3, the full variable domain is EPEVTQTPSHQVTQMGQEVILRCVPISNHLYFYWYRQILGQKVEFLVSFYNNEISEKSEIFDDQFSVERPDGSNFTLKIRSTKLEDSAMYFCASSDQGYTDTQYFGPGTRLTVL.

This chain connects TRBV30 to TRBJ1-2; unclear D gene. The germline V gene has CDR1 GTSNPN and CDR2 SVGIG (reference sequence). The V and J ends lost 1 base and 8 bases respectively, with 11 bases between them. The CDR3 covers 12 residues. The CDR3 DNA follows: TGTGCCTGGAGTGCAACGGGTTCGGGCTACACCTTC. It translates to CAWSATGSGYTF.

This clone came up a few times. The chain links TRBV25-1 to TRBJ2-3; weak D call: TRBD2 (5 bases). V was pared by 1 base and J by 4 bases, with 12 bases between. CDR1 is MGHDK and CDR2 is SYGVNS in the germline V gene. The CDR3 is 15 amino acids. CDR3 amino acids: CASSEWERSSDTQYF. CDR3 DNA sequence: TGTGCCAGCAGTGAATGGGAGAGATCCTCAGATACGCAGTATTTT.

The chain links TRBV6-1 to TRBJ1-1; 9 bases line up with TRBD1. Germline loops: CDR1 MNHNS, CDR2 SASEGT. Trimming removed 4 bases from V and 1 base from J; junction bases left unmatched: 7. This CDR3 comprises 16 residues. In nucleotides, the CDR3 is TGTGCCAGCAGTGTACCACAGGGGGCGAGGAACACTGAAGCTTTCTTT. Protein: CASSVPQGARNTEAFF.

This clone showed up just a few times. The CDR3: CAWSVLAGGSDTQYF. The CDR3 bases are TGTGCCTGGAGTGTACTAGCGGGGGGTTCAGATACGCAGTATTTT. J is TRBJ2-3 and V is TRBV30; 12 bases agree with TRBD2. The CDR3 covers 15 residues. Trimming at V came to 0 bases and at J to 4 bases, leaving 2 bases not matched to a gene. Germline lookup yields CDR1 GTSNPN and CDR2 SVGIG (reference sequence).

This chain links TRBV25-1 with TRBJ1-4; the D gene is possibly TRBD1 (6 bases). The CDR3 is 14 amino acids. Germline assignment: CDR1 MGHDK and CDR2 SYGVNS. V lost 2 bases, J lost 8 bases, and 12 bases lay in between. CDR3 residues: CASSEMGAVEKLFF. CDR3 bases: TGTGCCAGCAGTGAAATGGGGGCCGTGGAAAAACTGTTTTTT.

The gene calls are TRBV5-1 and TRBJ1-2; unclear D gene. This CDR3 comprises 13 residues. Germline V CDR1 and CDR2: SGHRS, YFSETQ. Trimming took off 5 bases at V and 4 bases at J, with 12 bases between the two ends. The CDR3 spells CASSFNSFYGYTF. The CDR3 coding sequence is TGCGCCAGCAGTTTCAACAGCTTCTATGGCTACACCTTC. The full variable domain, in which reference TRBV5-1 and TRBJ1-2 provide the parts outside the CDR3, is KAGVTQTPRYLIKTRGQQVTLSCSPISGHRSVSWYQQTPGQGLQFLFEYFSETQRNKGNFPGRFSGRQFSNSRSEMNVSTLELGDSALYLCASSFNSFYGYTFGSGTRLTVV.